This T cell receptor beta chain stems from a study of cytomegalovirus exposure and HLA in healthy donors. The germline V and J ends were trimmed by 0 bases and 0 bases, with 4 bases remaining between them. The CDR3 sequence is 14 residues long. Germline CDR1 reads SGDLS; CDR2 reads YYNGEE. The PCR employed 60 Vbeta primers together with 13 Jbeta primers. Here immunoSEQ multiplex PCR was the method, and the copy in TCRdb shows in-frame clones only, minus some. This sample carries approximately 110,000 clones, about 76% of them seen once, and the ten largest clones take under 15%. This clone appeared a single time. The sample has other DNA sequences that encode this CDR3 too.

J is TRBJ2-1 and V is TRBV9; the D is unclear. The sequencing sample was made of PBMCs. The receptor comes from a woman aged 55-69 years in good health and CMV-seropositive. CDR3 sequence: CASSVGSSYNEQFF. The DNA for the CDR3 is TGTGCCAGCAGCGTAGGGAGCTCCTACAATGAGCAGTTCTTC.